This record looks at one T cell receptor (beta chain) sequence and its context. Trimming took 7 bases from V and 1 from J; bases not matched to a gene: 8. Per germline, CDR1 SGHVS and CDR2 FNYEAQ. There are 15 residues in the CDR3. The data were taken from a study of blood T cell repertoires in COVID-19. The wider study: The cDNA or gDNA used as material had been derived from T cells, B-cell-depleted T cells, or PBMCs.

Per the original methods: Amplification from reference gene primers served as the basis for estimated nucleated cell counts. Repertoires were generated with immunoSEQ multiplex PCR, while TCRdb's copy carries only in-frame clones and drops some. D and trimming come from the DNA, and the V and J calls and clone size come from that table. The sample shows about 250,000 clones, 85% of them seen only once. Specimen: PBMCs or T cells enriched from blood (not recorded which). This TCR was sampled from a woman aged 45-60 years with acute COVID-19. The chain has TRBV7-6 and TRBJ2-7, with TRBD1 matching 9 bases. CDR3 DNA sequence: TGTGCCAGCACCCAACTGACAGGGGGGTCCTACGAGCAGTACTTC. This sequence encodes CASTQLTGGSYEQYF. The whole variable domain, remainder taken from reference TRBV7-6 and TRBJ2-7, is GAGVSQSPRYKVTKRGQDVALRCDPISGHVSLYWYRQALGQGPEFLTYFNYEAQQDKSGLPNDRFSAERPEGSISTLTIQRTEQRDSAMYRCASTQLTGGSYEQYFGPGTRLTVT.